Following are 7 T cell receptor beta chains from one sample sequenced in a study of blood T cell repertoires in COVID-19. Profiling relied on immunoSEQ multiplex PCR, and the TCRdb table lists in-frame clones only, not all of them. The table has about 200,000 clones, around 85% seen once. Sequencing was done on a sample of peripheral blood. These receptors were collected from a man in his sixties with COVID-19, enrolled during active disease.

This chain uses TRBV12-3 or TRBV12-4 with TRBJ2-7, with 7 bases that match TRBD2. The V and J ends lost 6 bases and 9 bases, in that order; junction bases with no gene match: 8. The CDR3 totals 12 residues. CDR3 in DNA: TGTGCCAGCAGCCGGGAGGCAGGCGGGCAGTACTTC. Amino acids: CASSREAGGQYF.

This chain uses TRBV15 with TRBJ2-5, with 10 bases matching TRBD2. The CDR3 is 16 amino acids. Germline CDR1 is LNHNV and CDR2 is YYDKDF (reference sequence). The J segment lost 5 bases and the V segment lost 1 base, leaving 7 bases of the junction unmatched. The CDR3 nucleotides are TGTGCCACCAGCAGAGGAGCGGGAGGGCCGTGGGAGACCCAGTACTTC. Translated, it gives CATSRGAGGPWETQYF.

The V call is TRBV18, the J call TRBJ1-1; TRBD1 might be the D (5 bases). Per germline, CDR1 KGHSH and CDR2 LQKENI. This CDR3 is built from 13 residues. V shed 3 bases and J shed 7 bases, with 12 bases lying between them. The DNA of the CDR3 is TGTGCCAGCTCACCGGATATCGACAGTGAAGCTTTCTTT. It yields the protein CASSPDIDSEAFF.

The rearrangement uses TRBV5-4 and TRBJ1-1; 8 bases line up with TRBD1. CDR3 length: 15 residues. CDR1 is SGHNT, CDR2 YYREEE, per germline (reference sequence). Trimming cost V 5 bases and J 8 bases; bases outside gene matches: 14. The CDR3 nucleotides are TGTGCCAGCAGTCCCGGGACAGGCCGTTTCGCGGAAGCTTTCTTT. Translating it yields CASSPGTGRFAEAFF.

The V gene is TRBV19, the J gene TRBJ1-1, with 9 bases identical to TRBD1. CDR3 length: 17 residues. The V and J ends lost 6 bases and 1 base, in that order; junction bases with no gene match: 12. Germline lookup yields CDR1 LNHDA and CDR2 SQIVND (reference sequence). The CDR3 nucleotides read TGTGCCAGTAGGAACAGGGACAGGGTGGGGGAGAACACTGAAGCTTTCTTT. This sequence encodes CASRNRDRVGENTEAFF.

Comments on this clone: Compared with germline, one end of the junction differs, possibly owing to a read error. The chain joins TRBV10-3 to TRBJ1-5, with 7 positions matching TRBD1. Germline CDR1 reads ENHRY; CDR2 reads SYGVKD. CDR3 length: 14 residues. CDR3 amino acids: CAMSDREINQPQHF. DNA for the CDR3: TGTGCCATGAGTGACAGGGAAATCAATCAGCCCCAGCATTTT.

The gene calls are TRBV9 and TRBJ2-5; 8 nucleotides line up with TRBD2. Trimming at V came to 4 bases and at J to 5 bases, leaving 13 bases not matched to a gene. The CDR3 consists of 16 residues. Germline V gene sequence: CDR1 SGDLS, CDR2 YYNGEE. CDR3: CASSHSDGRAKETQYF. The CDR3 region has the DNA TGTGCCAGCAGCCACAGTGACGGGAGGGCCAAGGAGACCCAGTACTTC.